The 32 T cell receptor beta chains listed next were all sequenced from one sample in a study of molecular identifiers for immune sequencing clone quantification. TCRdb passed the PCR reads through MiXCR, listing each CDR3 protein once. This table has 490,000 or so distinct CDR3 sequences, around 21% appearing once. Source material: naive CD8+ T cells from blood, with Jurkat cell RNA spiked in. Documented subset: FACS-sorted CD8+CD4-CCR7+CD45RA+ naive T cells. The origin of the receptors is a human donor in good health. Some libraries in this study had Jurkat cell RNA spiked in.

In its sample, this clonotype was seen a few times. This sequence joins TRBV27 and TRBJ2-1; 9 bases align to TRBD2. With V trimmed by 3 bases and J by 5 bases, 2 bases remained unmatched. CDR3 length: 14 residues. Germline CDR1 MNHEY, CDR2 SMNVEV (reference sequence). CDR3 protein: CASSLLAGNNEQFF. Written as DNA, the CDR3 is TGTGCCAGCAGTTTGCTAGCGGGGAACAATGAGCAGTTCTTC.

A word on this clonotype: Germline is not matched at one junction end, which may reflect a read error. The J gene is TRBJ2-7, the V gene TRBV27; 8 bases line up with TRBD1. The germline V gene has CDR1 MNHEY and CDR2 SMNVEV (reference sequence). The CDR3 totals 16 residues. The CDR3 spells CASSLSRGQAPYGQYF. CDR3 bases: TGTGCCAGCAGTTTATCAAGGGGACAGGCCCCCTACGGGCAGTACTTC.

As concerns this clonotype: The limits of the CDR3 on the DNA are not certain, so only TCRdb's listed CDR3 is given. CDR3 sequence: CASSLVGQGNTEASF. The chain has TRBV12-3 or TRBV12-4 and TRBJ1-1; no DNA check was done on the table's D call, TRBD1. With termini counted, the CDR3 has 15 amino acids.

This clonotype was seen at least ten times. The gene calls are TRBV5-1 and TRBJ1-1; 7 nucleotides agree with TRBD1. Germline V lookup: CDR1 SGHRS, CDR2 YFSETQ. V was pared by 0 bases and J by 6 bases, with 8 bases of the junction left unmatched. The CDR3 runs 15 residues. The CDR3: CASSLAPRGSPEAFF. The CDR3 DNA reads TGCGCCAGCAGCTTGGCTCCCAGGGGGTCCCCTGAAGCTTTCTTT.

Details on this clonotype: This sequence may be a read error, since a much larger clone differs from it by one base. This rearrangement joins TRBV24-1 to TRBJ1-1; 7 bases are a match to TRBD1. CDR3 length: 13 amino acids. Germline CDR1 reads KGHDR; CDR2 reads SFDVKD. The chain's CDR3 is CAASDSTGPEAFF. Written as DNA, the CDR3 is TGTGCCGCCAGTGACTCGACAGGGCCCGAAGCTTTCTTT.

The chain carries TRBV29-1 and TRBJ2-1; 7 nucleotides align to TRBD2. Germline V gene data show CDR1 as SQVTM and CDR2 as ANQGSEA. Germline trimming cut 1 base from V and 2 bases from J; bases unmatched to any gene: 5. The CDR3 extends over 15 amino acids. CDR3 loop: CSVEGPGGTYNEQFF. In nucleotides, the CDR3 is TGCAGCGTTGAAGGCCCGGGAGGTACCTACAATGAGCAGTTCTTC.

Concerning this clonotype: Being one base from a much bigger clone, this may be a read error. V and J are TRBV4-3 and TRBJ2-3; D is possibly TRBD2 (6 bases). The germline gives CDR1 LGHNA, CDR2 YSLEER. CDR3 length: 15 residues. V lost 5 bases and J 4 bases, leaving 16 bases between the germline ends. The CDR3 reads CASSYRDSSADTQYF. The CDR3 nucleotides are TGCGCCAGCAGCTACCGGGACTCAAGCGCAGATACGCAGTATTTT.

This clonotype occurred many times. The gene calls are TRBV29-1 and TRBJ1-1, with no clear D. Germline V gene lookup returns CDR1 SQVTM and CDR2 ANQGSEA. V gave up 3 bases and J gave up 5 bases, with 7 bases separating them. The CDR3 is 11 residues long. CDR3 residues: CSVDHRTEAFF. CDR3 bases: TGCAGCGTTGACCATAGGACTGAAGCTTTCTTT.

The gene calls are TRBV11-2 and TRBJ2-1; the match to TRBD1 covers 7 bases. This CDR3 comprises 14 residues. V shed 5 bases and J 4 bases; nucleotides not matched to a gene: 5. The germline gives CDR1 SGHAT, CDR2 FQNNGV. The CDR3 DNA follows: TGTGCCAGCAGCCTGGGACAGCTGTACAATGAGCAGTTCTTC. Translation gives CASSLGQLYNEQFF.

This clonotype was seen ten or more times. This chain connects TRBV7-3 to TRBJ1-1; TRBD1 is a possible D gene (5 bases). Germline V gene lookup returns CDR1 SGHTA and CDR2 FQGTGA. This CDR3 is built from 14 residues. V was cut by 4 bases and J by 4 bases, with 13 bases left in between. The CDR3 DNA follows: TGTGCCAGCAGCTCCGCCGGGACCGCCACTGAAGCTTTCTTT. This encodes CASSSAGTATEAFF.

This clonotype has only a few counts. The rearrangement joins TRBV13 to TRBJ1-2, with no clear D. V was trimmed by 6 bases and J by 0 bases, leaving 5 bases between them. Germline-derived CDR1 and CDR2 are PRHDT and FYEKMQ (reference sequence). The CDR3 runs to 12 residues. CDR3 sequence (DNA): TGTGCCAGCAGTACGGCTAACTATGGCTACACCTTC. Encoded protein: CASSTANYGYTF. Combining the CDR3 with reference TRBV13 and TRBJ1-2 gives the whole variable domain AAGVIQSPRHLIKEKRETATLKCYPIPRHDTVYWYQQGPGQDPQFLISFYEKMQSDKGSIPDRFSAQQFSDYHSELNMSSLELGDSALYFCASSTANYGYTFGSGTRLTVV.

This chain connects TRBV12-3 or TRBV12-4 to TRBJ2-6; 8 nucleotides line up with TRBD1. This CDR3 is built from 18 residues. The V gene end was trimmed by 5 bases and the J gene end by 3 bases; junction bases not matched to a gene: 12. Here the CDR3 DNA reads TGTGCCAGCAGTGCCCCCGGACAGGGAGTCGGTGGGGCCAACGTCCTGACTTTC. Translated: CASSAPGQGVGGANVLTF.

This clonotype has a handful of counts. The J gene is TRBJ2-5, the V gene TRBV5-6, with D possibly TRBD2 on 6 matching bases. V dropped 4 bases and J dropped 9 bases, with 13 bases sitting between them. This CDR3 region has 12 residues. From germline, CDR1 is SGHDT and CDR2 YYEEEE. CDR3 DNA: TGTGCCAGCAGCACCGGGAGCTTGCCCCAGTACTTC. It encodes CASSTGSLPQYF.

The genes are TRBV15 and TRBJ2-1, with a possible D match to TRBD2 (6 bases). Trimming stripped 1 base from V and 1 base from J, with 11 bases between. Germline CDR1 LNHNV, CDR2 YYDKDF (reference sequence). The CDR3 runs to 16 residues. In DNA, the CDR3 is TGTGCCACCAGCAGAGGGGGAGGTTTATCCTACAATGAGCAGTTCTTC. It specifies CATSRGGGLSYNEQFF.

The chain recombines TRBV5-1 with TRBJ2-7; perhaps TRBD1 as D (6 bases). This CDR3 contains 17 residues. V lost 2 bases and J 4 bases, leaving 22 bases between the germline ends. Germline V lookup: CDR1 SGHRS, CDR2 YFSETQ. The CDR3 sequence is CASSFGQSTAFSYEQYF. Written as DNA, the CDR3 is TGCGCCAGCAGCTTTGGACAGAGCACGGCCTTCTCTTACGAGCAGTACTTC.

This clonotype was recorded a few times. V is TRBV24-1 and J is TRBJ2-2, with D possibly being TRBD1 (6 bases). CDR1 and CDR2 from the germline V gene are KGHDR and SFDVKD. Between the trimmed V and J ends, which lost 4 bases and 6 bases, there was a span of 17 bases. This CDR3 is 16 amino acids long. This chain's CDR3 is CATSETGNQDAGELFF. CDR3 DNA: TGTGCCACCAGTGAAACAGGGAACCAGGATGCCGGGGAGCTGTTTTTT.

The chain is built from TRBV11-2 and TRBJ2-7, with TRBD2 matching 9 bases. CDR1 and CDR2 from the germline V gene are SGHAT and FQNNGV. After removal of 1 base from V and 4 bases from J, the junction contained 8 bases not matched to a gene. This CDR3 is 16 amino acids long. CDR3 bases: TGTGCCAGCAGCTTAGCGCGGCTAGCGGGACGTTACGAGCAGTACTTC. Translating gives CASSLARLAGRYEQYF.

CDR3 loop: CASSYYPPRYADTQYF. The DNA for the CDR3 is TGTGCCAGCAGTTACTATCCCCCTAGGTACGCAGATACGCAGTATTTT. The chain links TRBV6-5 to TRBJ2-3; no clear D gene. In germline, CDR1 is MNHEY, CDR2 SVGAGI. V was trimmed by 1 base and J by 4 bases, leaving 15 bases between them. The CDR3 contains 16 residues.

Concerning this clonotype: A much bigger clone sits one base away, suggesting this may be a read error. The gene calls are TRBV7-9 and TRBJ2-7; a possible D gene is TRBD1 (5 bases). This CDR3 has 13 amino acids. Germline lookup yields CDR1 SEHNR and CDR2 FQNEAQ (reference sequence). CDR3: CASSVAARAEQYF. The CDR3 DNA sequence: TGTGCCAGCAGCGTAGCTGCCAGGGCCGAGCAGTACTTC.

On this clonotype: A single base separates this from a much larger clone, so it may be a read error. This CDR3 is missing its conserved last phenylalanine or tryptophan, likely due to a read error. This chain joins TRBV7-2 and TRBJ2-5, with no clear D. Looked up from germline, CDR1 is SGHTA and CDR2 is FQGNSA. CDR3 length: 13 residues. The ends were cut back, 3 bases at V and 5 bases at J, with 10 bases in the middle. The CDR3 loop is CASSFFSFETQYL. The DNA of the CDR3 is TGTGCCAGCAGCTTTTTTTCGTTTGAGACCCAGTACCTC.

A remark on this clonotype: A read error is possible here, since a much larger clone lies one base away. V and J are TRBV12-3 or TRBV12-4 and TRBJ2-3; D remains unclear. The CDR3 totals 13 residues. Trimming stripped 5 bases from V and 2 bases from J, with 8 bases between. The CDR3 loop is CASSETLTDTQYF. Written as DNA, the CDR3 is TGTGCCAGCAGTGAGACGCTCACAGATACGCAGTATTTT.

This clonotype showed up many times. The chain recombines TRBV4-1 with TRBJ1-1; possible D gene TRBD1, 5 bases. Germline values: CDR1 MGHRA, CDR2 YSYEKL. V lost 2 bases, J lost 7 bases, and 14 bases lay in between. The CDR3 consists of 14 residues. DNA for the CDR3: TGCGCCAGCAGCCAAAATGAGGGGCAGGATGAAGCTTTCTTT. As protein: CASSQNEGQDEAFF.

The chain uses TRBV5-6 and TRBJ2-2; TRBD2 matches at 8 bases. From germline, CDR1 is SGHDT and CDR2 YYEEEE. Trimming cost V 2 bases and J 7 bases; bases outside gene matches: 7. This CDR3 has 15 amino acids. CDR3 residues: CASSFPGLVSGELFF. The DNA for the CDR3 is TGTGCCAGCAGCTTCCCGGGACTAGTCAGCGGGGAGCTGTTTTTT. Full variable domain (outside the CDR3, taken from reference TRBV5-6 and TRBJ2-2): DAGVTQSPTHLIKTRGQQVTLRCSPKSGHDTVSWYQQALGQGPQFIFQYYEEEERQRGNFPDRFSGHQFPNYSSELNVNALLLGDSALYLCASSFPGLVSGELFFGEGSRLTVL.

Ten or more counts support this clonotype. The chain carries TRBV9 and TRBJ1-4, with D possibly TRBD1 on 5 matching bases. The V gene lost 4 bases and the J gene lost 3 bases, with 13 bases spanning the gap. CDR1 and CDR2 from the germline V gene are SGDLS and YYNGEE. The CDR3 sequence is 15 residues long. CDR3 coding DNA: TGTGCCAGCAGCCTATCCGGGGCCTCTAATGAAAAACTGTTTTTT. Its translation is CASSLSGASNEKLFF. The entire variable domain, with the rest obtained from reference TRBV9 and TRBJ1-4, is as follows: DSGVTQTPKHLITATGQRVTLRCSPRSGDLSVYWYQQSLDQGLQFLIQYYNGEERAKGNILERFSAQQFPDLHSELNLSSLELGDSALYFCASSLSGASNEKLFFGSGTQLSVL.

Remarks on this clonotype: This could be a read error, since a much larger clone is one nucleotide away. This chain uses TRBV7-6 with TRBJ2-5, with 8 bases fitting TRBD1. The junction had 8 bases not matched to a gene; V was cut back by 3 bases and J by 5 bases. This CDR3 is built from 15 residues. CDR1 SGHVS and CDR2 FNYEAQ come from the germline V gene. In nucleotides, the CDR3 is TGTGCCAGCAGCTTCCTCCAGGGGGCTCAGGAGACCCAGTACTTC. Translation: CASSFLQGAQETQYF.

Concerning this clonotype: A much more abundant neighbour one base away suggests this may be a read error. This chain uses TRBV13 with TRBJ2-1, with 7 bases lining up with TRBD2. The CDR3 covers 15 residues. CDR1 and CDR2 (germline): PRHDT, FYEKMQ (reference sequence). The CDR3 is CASSPGLTSYNGQFF. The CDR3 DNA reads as TGTGCCAGCAGCCCGGGACTAACTTCCTACAATGGGCAGTTCTTC.

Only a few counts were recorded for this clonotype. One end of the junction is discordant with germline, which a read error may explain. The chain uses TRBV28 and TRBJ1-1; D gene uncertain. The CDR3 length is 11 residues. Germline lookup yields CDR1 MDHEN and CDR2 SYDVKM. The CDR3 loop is CASSLGELSLF. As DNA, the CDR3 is TGTGCCAGCAGTTTAGGGGAACTCTCCCTGTTT.

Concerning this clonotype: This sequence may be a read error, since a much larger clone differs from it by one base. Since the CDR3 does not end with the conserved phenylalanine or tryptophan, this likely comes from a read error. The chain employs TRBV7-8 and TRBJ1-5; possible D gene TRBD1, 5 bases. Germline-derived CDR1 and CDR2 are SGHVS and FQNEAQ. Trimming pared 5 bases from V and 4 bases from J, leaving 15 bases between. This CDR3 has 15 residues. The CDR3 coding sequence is TGTGCCAGCAGCGAAGGGACTTTTCTGAATCAGCCCCAGCATTTA. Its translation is CASSEGTFLNQPQHL.

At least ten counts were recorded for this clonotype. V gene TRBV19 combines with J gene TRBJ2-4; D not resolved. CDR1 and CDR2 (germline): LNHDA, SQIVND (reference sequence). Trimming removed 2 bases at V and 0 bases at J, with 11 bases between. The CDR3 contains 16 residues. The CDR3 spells CASSISALLAKNIQYF. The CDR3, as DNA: TGTGCCAGTAGTATATCGGCACTTTTAGCCAAAAACATTCAGTACTTC.

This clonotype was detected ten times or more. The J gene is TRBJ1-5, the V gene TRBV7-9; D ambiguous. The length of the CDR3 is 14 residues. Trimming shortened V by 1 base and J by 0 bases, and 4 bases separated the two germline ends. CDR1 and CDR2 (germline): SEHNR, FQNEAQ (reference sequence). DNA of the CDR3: TGTGCCAGCAGCTTAGATGGTAGCAATCAGCCCCAGCATTTT. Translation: CASSLDGSNQPQHF.

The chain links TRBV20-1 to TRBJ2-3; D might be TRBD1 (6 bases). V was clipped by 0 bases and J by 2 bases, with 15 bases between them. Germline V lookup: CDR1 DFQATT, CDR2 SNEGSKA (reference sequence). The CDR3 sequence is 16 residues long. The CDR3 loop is CSARDPALGHTDTQYF. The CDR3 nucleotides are TGCAGTGCTAGAGATCCAGCGTTGGGACACACAGATACGCAGTATTTT.

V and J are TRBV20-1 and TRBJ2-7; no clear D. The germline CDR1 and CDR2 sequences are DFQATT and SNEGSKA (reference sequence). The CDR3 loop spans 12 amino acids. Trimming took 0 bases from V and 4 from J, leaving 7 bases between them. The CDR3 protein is CSARDEEYEQYF. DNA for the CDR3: TGCAGTGCTAGAGATGAGGAATACGAGCAGTACTTC.